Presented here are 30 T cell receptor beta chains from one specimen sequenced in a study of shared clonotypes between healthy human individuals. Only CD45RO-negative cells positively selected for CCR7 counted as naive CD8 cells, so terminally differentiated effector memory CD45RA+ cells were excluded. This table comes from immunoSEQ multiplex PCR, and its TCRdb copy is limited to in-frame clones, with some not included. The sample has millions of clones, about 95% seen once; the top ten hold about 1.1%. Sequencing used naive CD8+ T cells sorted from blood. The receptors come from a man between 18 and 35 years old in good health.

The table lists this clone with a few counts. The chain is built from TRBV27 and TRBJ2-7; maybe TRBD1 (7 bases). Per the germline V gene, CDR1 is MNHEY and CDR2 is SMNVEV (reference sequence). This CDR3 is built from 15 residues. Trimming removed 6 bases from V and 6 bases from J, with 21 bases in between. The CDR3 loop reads CASRPGTAGGGEQYF. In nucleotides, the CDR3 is TGTGCCAGCAGACCGGGGACAGCCGGGGGTGGCGAGCAGTACTTC.

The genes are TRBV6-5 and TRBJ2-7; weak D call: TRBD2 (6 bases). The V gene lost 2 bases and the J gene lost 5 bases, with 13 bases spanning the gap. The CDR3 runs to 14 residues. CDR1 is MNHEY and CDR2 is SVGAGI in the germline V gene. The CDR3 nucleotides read TGTGCCAGCAGTTACAGTTGGGGGGTTGACGAGCAGTACTTC. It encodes CASSYSWGVDEQYF.

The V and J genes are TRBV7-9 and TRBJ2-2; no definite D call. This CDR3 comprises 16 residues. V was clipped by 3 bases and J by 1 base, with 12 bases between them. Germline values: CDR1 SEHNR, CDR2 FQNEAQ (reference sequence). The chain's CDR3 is CASSLKRALNTGELFF. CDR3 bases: TGTGCCAGCAGCTTGAAAAGGGCGCTGAACACCGGGGAGCTGTTTTTT.

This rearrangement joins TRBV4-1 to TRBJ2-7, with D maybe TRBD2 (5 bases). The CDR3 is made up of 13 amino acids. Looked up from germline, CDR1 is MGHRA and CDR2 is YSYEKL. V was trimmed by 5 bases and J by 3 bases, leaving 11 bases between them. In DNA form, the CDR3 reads TGCGCCAGCAGCTGGGGTCGGGACTACGAGCAGTACTTC. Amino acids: CASSWGRDYEQYF.

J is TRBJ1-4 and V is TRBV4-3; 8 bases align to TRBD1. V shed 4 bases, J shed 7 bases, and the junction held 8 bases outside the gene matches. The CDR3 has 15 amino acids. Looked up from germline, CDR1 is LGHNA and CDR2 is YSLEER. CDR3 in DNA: TGCGCCAGCAGCCCTGACCAGGGGGCGACTGAAAAACTGTTTTTT. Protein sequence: CASSPDQGATEKLFF.

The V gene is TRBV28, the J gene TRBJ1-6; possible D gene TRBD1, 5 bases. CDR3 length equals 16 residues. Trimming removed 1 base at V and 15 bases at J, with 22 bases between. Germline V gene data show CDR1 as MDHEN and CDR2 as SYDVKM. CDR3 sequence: CASSLSPGAESPLLHF. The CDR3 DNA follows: TGTGCCAGCAGTTTATCCCCCGGGGCAGAATCCCCCCTCCTCCACTTT.

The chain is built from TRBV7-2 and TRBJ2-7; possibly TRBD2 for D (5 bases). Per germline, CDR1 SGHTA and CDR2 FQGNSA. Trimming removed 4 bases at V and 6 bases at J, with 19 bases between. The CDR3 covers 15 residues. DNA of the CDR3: TGTGCCAGCAGCTCTCCAGGAGTCAAAGGGAGCGAGCAGTACTTC. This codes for CASSSPGVKGSEQYF.

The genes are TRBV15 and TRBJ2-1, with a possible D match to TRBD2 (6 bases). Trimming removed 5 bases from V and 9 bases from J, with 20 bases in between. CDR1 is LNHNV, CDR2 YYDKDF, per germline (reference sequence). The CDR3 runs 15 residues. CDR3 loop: CATSGRVGGNGEQFF. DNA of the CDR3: TGTGCCACCAGCGGCAGAGTGGGAGGTAACGGTGAGCAGTTCTTC.

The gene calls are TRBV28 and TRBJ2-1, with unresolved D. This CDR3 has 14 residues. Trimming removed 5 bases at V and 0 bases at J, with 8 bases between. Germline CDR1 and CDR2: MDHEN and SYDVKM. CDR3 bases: TGTGCCAGCAGTCCACGGAGCTCCTACAATGAGCAGTTCTTC. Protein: CASSPRSSYNEQFF.

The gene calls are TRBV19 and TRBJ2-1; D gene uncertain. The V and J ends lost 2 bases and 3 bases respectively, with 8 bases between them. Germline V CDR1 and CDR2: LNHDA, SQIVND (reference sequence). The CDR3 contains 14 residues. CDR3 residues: CASSIRNSYNEQFF. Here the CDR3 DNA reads TGTGCCAGTAGTATAAGGAACAGCTACAATGAGCAGTTCTTC.

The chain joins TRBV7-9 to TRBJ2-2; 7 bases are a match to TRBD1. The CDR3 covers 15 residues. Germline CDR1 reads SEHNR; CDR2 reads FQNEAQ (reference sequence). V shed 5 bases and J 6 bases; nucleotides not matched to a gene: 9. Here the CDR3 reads CASSPTGEWAGELFF. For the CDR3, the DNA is TGTGCCAGCAGCCCTACAGGGGAGTGGGCCGGGGAGCTGTTTTTT.

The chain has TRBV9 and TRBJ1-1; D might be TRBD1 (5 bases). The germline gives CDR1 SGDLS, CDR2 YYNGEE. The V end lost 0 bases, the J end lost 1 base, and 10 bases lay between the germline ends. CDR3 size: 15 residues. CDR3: CASSVVEGTNTEAFF. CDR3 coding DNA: TGTGCCAGCAGCGTAGTTGAGGGGACGAACACTGAAGCTTTCTTT.

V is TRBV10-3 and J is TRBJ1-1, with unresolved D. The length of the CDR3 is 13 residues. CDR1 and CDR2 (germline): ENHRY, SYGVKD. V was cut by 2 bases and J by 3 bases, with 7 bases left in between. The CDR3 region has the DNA TGTGCCATCAGTGAGCTCAGCTACACTGAAGCTTTCTTT. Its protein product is CAISELSYTEAFF.

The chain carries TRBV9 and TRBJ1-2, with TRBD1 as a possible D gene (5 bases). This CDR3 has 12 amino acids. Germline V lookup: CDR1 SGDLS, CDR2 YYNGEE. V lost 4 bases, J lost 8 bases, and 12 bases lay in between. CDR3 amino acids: CASSSQGHGYTF. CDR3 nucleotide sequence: TGTGCCAGCAGCTCCCAAGGACACGGCTACACCTTC.

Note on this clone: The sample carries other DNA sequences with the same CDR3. In DNA form, the CDR3 reads TGTGCCAGCAGTCCCCGGACAGGGCTGAACACTGAAGCTTTCTTT. Its translation is CASSPRTGLNTEAFF. This chain uses TRBV28 with TRBJ1-1; 8 bases line up with TRBD1. Trimming at V came to 5 bases and at J to 0 bases, leaving 5 bases not matched to a gene. The germline V gene encodes CDR1 MDHEN and CDR2 SYDVKM. The CDR3 consists of 15 residues.

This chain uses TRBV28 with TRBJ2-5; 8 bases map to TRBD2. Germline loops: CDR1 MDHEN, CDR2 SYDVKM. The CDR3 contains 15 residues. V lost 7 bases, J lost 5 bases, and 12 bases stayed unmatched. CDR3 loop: CASTEYTSGGETQYF. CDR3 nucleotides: TGTGCCAGCACCGAGTACACAAGCGGGGGCGAGACCCAGTACTTC.

The CDR3 DNA reads TGCGCCAGCAGCCAAGATCCGGACAGGGGTGAGGGGAACACCGGGGAGCTGTTTTTT. Residues: CASSQDPDRGEGNTGELFF. The chain carries TRBV4-3 and TRBJ2-2; 9 nucleotides match TRBD1. Germline CDR1 reads LGHNA; CDR2 reads YSLEER. CDR3 size: 19 residues. Trimming took 0 bases from V and 1 from J; bases not matched to a gene: 9.

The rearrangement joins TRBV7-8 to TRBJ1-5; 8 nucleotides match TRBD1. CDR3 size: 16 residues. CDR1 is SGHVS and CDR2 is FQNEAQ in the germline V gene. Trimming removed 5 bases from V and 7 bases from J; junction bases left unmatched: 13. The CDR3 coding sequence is TGTGCCAGCAGCCAAACAACAGGGGGAAGAGACCAGCCCCAGCATTTT. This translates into CASSQTTGGRDQPQHF.

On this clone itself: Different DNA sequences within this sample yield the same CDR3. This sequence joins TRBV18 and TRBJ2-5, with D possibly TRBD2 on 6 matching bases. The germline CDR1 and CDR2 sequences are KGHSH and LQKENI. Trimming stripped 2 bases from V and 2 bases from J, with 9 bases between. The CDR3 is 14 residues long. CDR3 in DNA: TGTGCCAGCTCACCAGTCGGGGGACAAGAGACCCAGTACTTC. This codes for CASSPVGGQETQYF.

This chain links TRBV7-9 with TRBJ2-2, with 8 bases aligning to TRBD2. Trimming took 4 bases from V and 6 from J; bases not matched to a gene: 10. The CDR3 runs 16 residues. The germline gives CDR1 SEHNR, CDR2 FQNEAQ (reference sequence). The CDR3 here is CASSSRPSGSSGELFF. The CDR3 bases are TGTGCCAGCAGCTCACGACCCAGCGGGAGTTCCGGGGAGCTGTTTTTT.

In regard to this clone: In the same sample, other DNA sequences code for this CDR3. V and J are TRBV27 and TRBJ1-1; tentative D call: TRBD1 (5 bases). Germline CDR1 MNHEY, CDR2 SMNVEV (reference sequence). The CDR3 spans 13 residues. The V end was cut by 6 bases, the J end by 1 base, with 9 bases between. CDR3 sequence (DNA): TGTGCCAGCAGCCAGGGAGCGAACACTGAAGCTTTCTTT. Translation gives CASSQGANTEAFF.

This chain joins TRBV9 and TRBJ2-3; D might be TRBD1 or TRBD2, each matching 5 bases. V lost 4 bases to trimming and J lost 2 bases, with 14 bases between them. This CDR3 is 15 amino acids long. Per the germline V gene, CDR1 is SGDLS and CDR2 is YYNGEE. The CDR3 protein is CASSSRGEFTDTQYF. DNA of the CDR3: TGTGCCAGCAGCTCGCGAGGGGAGTTCACAGATACGCAGTATTTT.

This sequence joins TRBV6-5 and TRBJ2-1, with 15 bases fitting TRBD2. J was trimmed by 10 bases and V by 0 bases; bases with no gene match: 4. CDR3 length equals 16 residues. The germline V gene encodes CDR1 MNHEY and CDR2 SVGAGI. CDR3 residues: CASSYSGTSGGTEQFF. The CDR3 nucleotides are TGTGCCAGCAGTTACTCGGGGACTAGCGGGGGGACGGAGCAGTTCTTC.

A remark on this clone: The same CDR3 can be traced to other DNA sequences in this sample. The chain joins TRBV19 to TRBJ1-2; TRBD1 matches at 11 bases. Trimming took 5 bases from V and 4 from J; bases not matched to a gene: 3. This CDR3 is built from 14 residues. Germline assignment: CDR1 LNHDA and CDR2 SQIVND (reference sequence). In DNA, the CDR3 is TGTGCCAGTAGTTTCGGGACAGGGGGCTATGGCTACACCTTC. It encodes CASSFGTGGYGYTF.

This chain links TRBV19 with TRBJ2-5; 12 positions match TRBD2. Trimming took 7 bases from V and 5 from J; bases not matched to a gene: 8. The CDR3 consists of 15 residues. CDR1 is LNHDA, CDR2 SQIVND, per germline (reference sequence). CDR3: CASTRLAGESETQYF. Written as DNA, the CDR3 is TGTGCCAGTACCCGACTAGCGGGAGAGTCCGAGACCCAGTACTTC. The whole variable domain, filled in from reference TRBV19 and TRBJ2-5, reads DGGITQSPKYLFRKEGQNVTLSCEQNLNHDAMYWYRQDPGQGLRLIYYSQIVNDFQKGDIAEGYSVSREKKESFPLTVTSAQKNPTAFYLCASTRLAGESETQYFGPGTRLLVL.

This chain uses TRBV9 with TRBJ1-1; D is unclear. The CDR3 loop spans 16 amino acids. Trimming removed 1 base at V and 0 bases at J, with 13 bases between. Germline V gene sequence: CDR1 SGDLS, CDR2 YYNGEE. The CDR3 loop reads CASSVSDITMNTEAFF. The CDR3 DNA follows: TGTGCCAGCAGCGTATCCGACATAACTATGAACACTGAAGCTTTCTTT.

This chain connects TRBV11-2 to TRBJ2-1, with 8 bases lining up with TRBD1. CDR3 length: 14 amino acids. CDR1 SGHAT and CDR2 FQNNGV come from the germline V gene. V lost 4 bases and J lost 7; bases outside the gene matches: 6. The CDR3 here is CASSSRWDRNEQFF. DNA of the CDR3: TGTGCCAGCAGCTCGAGATGGGACAGGAATGAGCAGTTCTTC.

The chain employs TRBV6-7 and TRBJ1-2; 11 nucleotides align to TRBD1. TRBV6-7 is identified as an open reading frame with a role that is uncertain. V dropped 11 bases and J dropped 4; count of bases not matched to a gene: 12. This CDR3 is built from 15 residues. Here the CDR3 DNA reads TGTGCCCAGAGGCGCGGGACAGGGGGATCCTATGGCTACACCTTC. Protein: CAQRRGTGGSYGYTF.

CDR3 region: CASSLPTTGSSYNEQFF. The CDR3 bases are TGTGCCAGCAGCTTACCGACGACAGGGAGCTCCTACAATGAGCAGTTCTTC. The V call is TRBV7-8, the J call TRBJ2-1; TRBD1 matches 7 bases. From germline, CDR1 is SGHVS and CDR2 FQNEAQ. CDR3 length: 17 amino acids. After removal of 2 bases from V and 0 bases from J, the junction contained 7 bases not matched to a gene.

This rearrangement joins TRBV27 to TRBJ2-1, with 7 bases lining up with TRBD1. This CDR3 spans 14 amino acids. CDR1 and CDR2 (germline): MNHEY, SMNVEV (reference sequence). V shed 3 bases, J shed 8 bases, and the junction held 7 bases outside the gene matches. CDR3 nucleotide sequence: TGTGCCAGCAGTTTTTCGGGACAGTATCATGAGCAGTTCTTC. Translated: CASSFSGQYHEQFF.